Here is one T cell receptor (beta chain) with its context. The antigen is undetermined. The sample is drawn from a study of regulatory T cells in long-lasting Graves disease. Time point defined: persistent/refractory GD, antithyroid drugs over 5 years with positive TRAb. PBMC RNA served as the TCR library source. Researchers made TCR beta libraries by using iRepertoire HTBI primers and running Arm-PCR on CDR3 regions. TCRdb passed the multiplex PCR reads through MiXCR, listing each CDR3 protein once. The data show fewer than 600,000 distinct CDR3 sequences, around a fifth seen once. General study points: Persistent Graves' patients had lower TCR diversity than newly diagnosed ones. Persistent disease was associated with favored TRBV28 usage and with favored use of TRBJ1-2 and TRBJ2-5.

Trimming at V came to 3 bases and at J to 3 bases, leaving 7 bases not matched to a gene. The CDR3 totals 16 residues. The rearrangement uses TRBV12-3 or TRBV12-4 and TRBJ2-1; 8 bases fit TRBD2. The TCR originated in a female donor with Graves disease. The specimen comprised peripheral blood mononuclear cells (PBMCs), sampled when the disease was refractory, from a patient treated with antithyroid drugs. The DNA for the CDR3 is TGTGCCAGCAGTTTTGGTCTGAGCGGGGGCTACAATGAGCAGTTCTTC. Amino acids: CASSFGLSGGYNEQFF.